This T cell receptor (beta chain) was sequenced for a study of radiotherapy plus CTLA-4 blockade in lung cancer. Regarding the study as a whole: According to reports, early shifts in blood T cell clones, alongside interferon-beta, forecast response most accurately.

A single count supports this clone. Its antigen is not known. Sequencing used immunoSEQ multiplex PCR; TCRdb keeps in-frame clones, though not all of them. The table has about 97,000 clones, around 74% seen once. This CDR3 region has 14 residues. The V and J ends lost 5 bases and 4 bases respectively, with 12 bases between them. CDR1 MNHEY and CDR2 SMNVEV come from the germline V gene (reference sequence). The rearrangement links TRBV27 to TRBJ1-5, with D possibly matching TRBD1 (5 bases). Here the sequenced sample was peripheral blood, taken from a patient treated with radiotherapy plus ipilimumab. The sequence was obtained from a human donor with non-small cell lung cancer who had a partial response to radiotherapy plus ipilimumab. Some clones in this sample may be carry-over from other donors' samples. The CDR3 DNA follows: TGTGCCAGCAGTCCTACAGGATTTAATCAGCCCCAGCATTTT. Its protein product is CASSPTGFNQPQHF.